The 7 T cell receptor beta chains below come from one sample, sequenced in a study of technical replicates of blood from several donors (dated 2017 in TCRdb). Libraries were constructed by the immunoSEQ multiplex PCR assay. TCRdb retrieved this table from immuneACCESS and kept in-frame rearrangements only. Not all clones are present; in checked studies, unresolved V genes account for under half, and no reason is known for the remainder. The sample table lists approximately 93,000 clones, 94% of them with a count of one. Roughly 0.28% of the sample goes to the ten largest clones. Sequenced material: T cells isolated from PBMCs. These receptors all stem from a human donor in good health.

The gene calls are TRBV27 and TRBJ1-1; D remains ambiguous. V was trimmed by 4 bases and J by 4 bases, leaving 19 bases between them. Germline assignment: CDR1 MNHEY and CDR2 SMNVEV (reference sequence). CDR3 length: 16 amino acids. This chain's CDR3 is CASSSTLGGRGTEAFF. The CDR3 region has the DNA TGTGCCAGCAGTTCCACCCTGGGCGGGCGGGGCACTGAAGCTTTCTTT.

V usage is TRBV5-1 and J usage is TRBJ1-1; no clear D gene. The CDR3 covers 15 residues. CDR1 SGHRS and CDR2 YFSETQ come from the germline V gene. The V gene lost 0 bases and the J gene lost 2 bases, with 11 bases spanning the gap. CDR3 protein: CASSLVLRGNTEAFF. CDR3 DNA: TGCGCCAGCAGCTTGGTTCTCCGGGGTAACACTGAAGCTTTCTTT.

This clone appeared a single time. CDR3: CASSPWRSLAGGESEQYF. The DNA for the CDR3 is TGTGCCAGCAGCCCTTGGCGAAGTCTAGCGGGGGGTGAAAGCGAGCAGTACTTC. The chain carries TRBV28 and TRBJ2-7, with 11 bases aligning to TRBD2. The germline V gene encodes CDR1 MDHEN and CDR2 SYDVKM. Trimming took 6 bases from V and 6 from J; bases not matched to a gene: 19. CDR3 length: 18 amino acids.

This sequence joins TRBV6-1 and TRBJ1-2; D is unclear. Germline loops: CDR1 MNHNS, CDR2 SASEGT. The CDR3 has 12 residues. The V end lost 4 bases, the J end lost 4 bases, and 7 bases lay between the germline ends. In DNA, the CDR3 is TGTGCCAGCAGTGGGGCCTTCTATGGCTACACCTTC. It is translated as CASSGAFYGYTF.

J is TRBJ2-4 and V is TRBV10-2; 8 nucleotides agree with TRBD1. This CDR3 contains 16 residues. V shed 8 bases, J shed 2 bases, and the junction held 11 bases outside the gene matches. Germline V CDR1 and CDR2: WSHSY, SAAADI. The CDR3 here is CASERQGRGTKNIQYF. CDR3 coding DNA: TGCGCCAGCGAGAGACAGGGGCGGGGAACCAAAAACATTCAGTACTTC.

CDR3 coding DNA: TGTGCCAGCAGCCCGGAGGAAGGAGGGACTCCCAATGAGCAGTTCTTC. Its protein is CASSPEEGGTPNEQFF. This chain links TRBV7-6 with TRBJ2-1; D may be TRBD2 (6 bases). V lost 5 bases to trimming and J lost 6 bases, with 20 bases between them. There are 16 residues in the CDR3. CDR1 is SGHVS, CDR2 FNYEAQ, per germline. Full variable domain (missing parts from reference TRBV7-6 and TRBJ2-1): GAGVSQSPRYKVTKRGQDVALRCDPISGHVSLYWYRQALGQGPEFLTYFNYEAQQDKSGLPNDRFSAERPEGSISTLTIQRTEQRDSAMYRCASSPEEGGTPNEQFFGPGTRLTVL.

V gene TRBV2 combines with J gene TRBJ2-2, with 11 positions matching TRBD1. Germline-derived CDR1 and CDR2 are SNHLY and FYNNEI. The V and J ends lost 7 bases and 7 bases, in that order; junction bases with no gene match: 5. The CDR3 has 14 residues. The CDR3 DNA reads TGTGCCAGCACTCCGGACAGGGGGCTCGGGGAGCTGTTTTTT. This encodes CASTPDRGLGELFF.